This TCR beta chain was retrieved from a study of shared clonotypes between healthy human individuals. All of the donors resided in Nashville, Tennessee, and each was a Caucasian adult. Trimming cost V 7 bases and J 13 bases; bases outside gene matches: 4. CDR1 is SGHTA, CDR2 FQGNSA, per germline. The CDR3 has 11 residues. Repertoires were generated with immunoSEQ multiplex PCR, while TCRdb's copy carries only in-frame clones and drops some. The sample holds some 2.1 million clones, 85% to 95% seen once. The sample was naive CD4+ T cells sorted from blood. Documented subset: CD45RA+ positively selected. The receptor's source is a man aged 18 to 29 in good health. The chain combines TRBV7-2 with TRBJ2-2; TRBD1 agrees at 9 bases. DNA of the CDR3: TGTGCCAGCACCGAGGACAGGGGGCTGTTTTTT. It specifies CASTEDRGLFF. The full variable domain, with the rest looked up from reference TRBV7-2 and TRBJ2-2, is GAGVSQSPSNKVTEKGKDVELRCDPISGHTALYWYRQSLGQGLEFLIYFQGNSAPDKSGLPSDRFSAERTGGSVSTLTIQRTQQEDSAVYLCASTEDRGLFFGEGSRLTVL.